The present T cell receptor (beta chain) was sequenced within a study of human T cells and chemical hapten exposure (dated by TCRdb to about 2021). Describing the broader study: Libraries were pooled for sequencing, and variation in per-sample TCR yields was attributed mainly to small differences in library volumes within the pool. Both TCR alpha and TCR beta chains were sequenced from each blood RNA sample. In alopecia patients, the study followed how the peripheral blood TCR repertoire changed in vivo over primary and secondary sensitization to diphenylcyclopropenone (DPC), a hapten. The paper's findings and limits, for the study overall: No change with DPC sensitization was found in the number of TCRs above 1 in 1000 frequency, and no evidence of global repertoire structure alterations was found. After repeated subsampling, changes were observed in the strength of the expansion versus patch-test correlation and in the threshold at which the correlation became significant.

The library relied on RACE. Reads for this sample came from a NextSeq 500. Library preparation attached unique molecular identifiers to individual cDNA molecules for quantitative, reproducible TCR counting. In the paper's pipeline: Samples had a median of roughly 91,000 TCRs, with a range from about 20,000 to 690,600. The Decombinator software suite was used to annotate the V, J and CDR3 of the TCR reads. Every sample was subsampled to the same number of TCRs (28,000) for the PS versus PT1 abundance plots. Expanded TCRs were defined as absent before sensitization and observed at least eight times at the 2-week time point. Clones were called with MiXCR by TCRdb after fastp trimmed the public reads at Q25, and only in-frame beta chains were retained. Entries that share a CDR3 protein sequence are merged under the most common genes and DNA. These V and J calls rely on TCRdb rather than the paper's analysis. Recorded for this sample are about 46,000 distinct CDR3 sequences; around 4.5% of them occurred a single time. 1.6% of the sample comes from the top ten.

What this sample's time point label stands for: healthy volunteer bleed at 2 weeks. Unfractionated whole blood was collected in Tempus Blood RNA tubes, and total RNA was extracted from that blood. Five or six healthy volunteers were used as TCR sequencing controls and were bled at day 0, 2 weeks and 6 weeks. This clonotype was detected many times. Its binding antigen is unknown. No per-base quality is available; no much larger clone lies one base away. Specimen: whole blood. The receptor was derived from a female donor in good health. Some clones in this sample may be carry-over from other donors' samples.

Read as DNA, the sequence is TGTGCCAGCAGATGGGACGCGAACACCGGGGAGCTGTTTTTT. This gives the protein CASRWDANTGELFF. The V gene is TRBV5-4 and the J gene is TRBJ2-2; the D call is tentative, TRBD1 or TRBD2, as each matches 5 bases. The CDR3, cysteine through phenylalanine, is 14 amino acids long. Left in the record is the CDR3 DNA by itself, 42 bases read in frame from the first base. Trimming at the junction amounts to 5 bases on V and 0 bases on J, and the germline ends lie 8 bases apart. CDR1 and CDR2, looked up from the germline V gene (reference sequence), are SGHNT and YYREEE.